Below, 21 T cell receptor beta chains from the same sample are listed, as sequenced in a study of control samples from healthy donors and cancer patients. Some clones are missing from TCRdb's copy, which holds only in-frame ones; the method was immunoSEQ multiplex PCR. Among about 140,000 clones, approximately 94% were seen once, and the ten largest hold around 13%. What was sequenced was blood. The origin of the receptors is a middle-aged man in good health.

As DNA, the CDR3 is TGTGCCAGCAGCCAAGGCCTAGCGGGGGGGTTTAATGAGCAGTTCTTC. Translating it yields CASSQGLAGGFNEQFF. The chain carries TRBV4-2 and TRBJ2-1; TRBD2 aligns across 12 bases. The J segment lost 7 bases and the V segment lost 1 base, leaving 5 bases of the junction unmatched. Germline assignment: CDR1 LGHNA and CDR2 YNFKEQ. The CDR3 has 16 residues.

This chain uses TRBV3-1 (or the pseudogene TRBV3-2) with TRBJ2-1, with D possibly TRBD1 on 6 matching bases. Per germline, CDR1 LGHDT and CDR2 YNNKEL (reference sequence). Trimming removed 4 bases from V and 5 bases from J, with 12 bases in between. The CDR3 spans 14 residues. CDR3 region: CASSPDGQNNEQFF. The CDR3 region has the DNA TGTGCCAGCAGCCCCGATGGACAGAACAATGAGCAGTTCTTC.

The chain combines TRBV28 with TRBJ2-7; tentatively, D is TRBD1 or TRBD2 (5 bases each). V was clipped by 3 bases and J by 0 bases, with 21 bases between them. Germline V gene data show CDR1 as MDHEN and CDR2 as SYDVKM. The CDR3 runs 18 residues. The CDR3 sequence is CASSFHGAQNPSSYEQYF. CDR3 DNA sequence: TGTGCCAGCAGTTTTCACGGGGCGCAAAACCCCAGCTCCTACGAGCAGTACTTC.

This clone was picked up a small number of times. The chain employs TRBV10-3 and TRBJ1-2; the D is unclear. V dropped 0 bases and J dropped 7 bases, with 12 bases sitting between them. The germline V gene has CDR1 ENHRY and CDR2 SYGVKD. The CDR3 spans 14 residues. The CDR3 DNA follows: TGTGCCATCAGTGAGTCATTCGAGGGAGGTGGCTACACCTTC. This codes for CAISESFEGGGYTF.

The chain joins TRBV3-1 (or the pseudogene TRBV3-2) to TRBJ2-2, with D perhaps TRBD2 (6 bases). CDR1 and CDR2 from the germline V gene are LGHDT and YNNKEL (reference sequence). This CDR3 is built from 12 residues. The ends were cut back, 4 bases at V and 6 bases at J, with 6 bases in the middle. CDR3 nucleotides: TGTGCCAGCAGCCCGGGGGCCGGGGAGCTGTTTTTT. Its translation is CASSPGAGELFF.

There are a few counts of this clone. This chain uses TRBV6-4 with TRBJ2-3; TRBD2 matches 9 bases. The V and J ends lost 6 bases and 0 bases, in that order; junction bases with no gene match: 1. CDR3 length: 14 amino acids. Per the germline V gene, CDR1 is MRHNA and CDR2 is SNTAGT. CDR3 nucleotides: TGTGCCAGCAGCCTAGCGGGGAGCACAGATACGCAGTATTTT. Translating gives CASSLAGSTDTQYF.

The chain combines TRBV20-1 with TRBJ1-1, with D maybe TRBD1 (5 bases). V lost 3 bases to trimming and J lost 3 bases, with 17 bases between them. Germline-derived CDR1 and CDR2 are DFQATT and SNEGSKA (reference sequence). The CDR3 is 15 residues long. For the CDR3, the DNA is TGCAGTGCTAGTGGGGGTACAATACGGGACACTGAAGCTTTCTTT. This gives the protein CSASGGTIRDTEAFF.

In its sample, this clone was seen once. The chain employs TRBV12-5 and TRBJ1-1; D possibly corresponds to TRBD1 (5 bases). CDR3 length: 12 amino acids. CDR1 is LGHNT and CDR2 is FRNRAP in the germline V gene. V lost 7 bases to trimming and J lost 5 bases, with 11 bases between them. The CDR3 DNA reads as TGTGCTAGTGTTCACGGGGGAACTGAAGCTTTCTTT. Amino acids: CASVHGGTEAFF.

The chain has TRBV30 and TRBJ1-5; D might be TRBD1 (5 bases). The CDR3 is 14 amino acids. Trimming left V 4 bases short and J 1 base short, with 11 bases between. Germline V lookup: CDR1 GTSNPN, CDR2 SVGIG (reference sequence). The CDR3 loop is CAWTRWDSNQPQHF. The CDR3 DNA follows: TGTGCCTGGACCCGGTGGGACAGCAATCAGCCCCAGCATTTT.

This clone was observed a handful of times. The V call is TRBV9, the J call TRBJ1-1; D perhaps matches TRBD1 (6 bases). Trimming left V 4 bases short and J 0 bases short, with 13 bases between. The CDR3 has 15 amino acids. From germline, CDR1 is SGDLS and CDR2 YYNGEE. CDR3 in DNA: TGTGCCAGCAGCCCAACAGGGCACATGAACACTGAAGCTTTCTTT. It translates to CASSPTGHMNTEAFF.

V is TRBV6-1 and J is TRBJ2-7; tentative D call: TRBD1 (6 bases). From germline, CDR1 is MNHNS and CDR2 SASEGT. The CDR3 consists of 15 residues. V gave up 5 bases and J gave up 0 bases, with 14 bases separating them. CDR3 nucleotides: TGTGCCAGCAGTACCCCGGGACAAACCTCCTACGAGCAGTACTTC. Protein product: CASSTPGQTSYEQYF.

The chain recombines TRBV4-1 with TRBJ2-7; D might be TRBD1 or TRBD2, each matching 5 bases. The CDR3 spans 15 residues. V gave up 3 bases and J gave up 3 bases, with 15 bases separating them. Germline values: CDR1 MGHRA, CDR2 YSYEKL. In DNA form, the CDR3 reads TGCGCCAGCAGCCAGCCAACGGGACGCCACTACGAGCAGTACTTC. Translated: CASSQPTGRHYEQYF.

The chain links TRBV6-5 to TRBJ1-2; maybe TRBD1 (5 bases). V was pared by 2 bases and J by 8 bases, with 12 bases between. The length of the CDR3 is 13 residues. Germline CDR1 and CDR2: MNHEY and SVGAGI. The CDR3, as DNA: TGTGCCAGCAGTTACAGTCCAGGGATCGGCTACACCTTC. As protein: CASSYSPGIGYTF.

The gene calls are TRBV6-1 and TRBJ2-2; D uncertain. The V end was cut by 1 base, the J end by 7 bases, with 4 bases between. Germline V lookup: CDR1 MNHNS, CDR2 SASEGT. The CDR3 runs 12 residues. CDR3 amino acids: CASSEGFGELFF. CDR3 in DNA: TGTGCCAGCAGTGAAGGGTTCGGGGAGCTGTTTTTT.

This rearrangement joins TRBV2 to TRBJ1-2; D possibly corresponds to TRBD1 (5 bases). Trimming took 5 bases from V and 8 from J, leaving 21 bases between them. This CDR3 spans 15 amino acids. Germline V gene lookup returns CDR1 SNHLY and CDR2 FYNNEI. The CDR3 region has the DNA TGTGCCAGCAGTACACCCTTTGGGGCCGAGGGAGGCTACACCTTC. This gives the protein CASSTPFGAEGGYTF.

The rearrangement links TRBV9 to TRBJ1-1, with D maybe TRBD1 (5 bases). The CDR3 spans 16 residues. Germline V gene sequence: CDR1 SGDLS, CDR2 YYNGEE. V was pared by 0 bases and J by 1 base, with 13 bases between. The CDR3 region is CASSVVGSGRNTEAFF. The CDR3 bases are TGTGCCAGCAGCGTAGTCGGTTCAGGGAGGAACACTGAAGCTTTCTTT.

The gene calls are TRBV9 and TRBJ2-5; maybe TRBD2 (6 bases). CDR1 SGDLS and CDR2 YYNGEE come from the germline V gene. Trimming stripped 3 bases from V and 4 bases from J, with 10 bases between. The CDR3 has 13 amino acids. CDR3 DNA: TGTGCCAGCAGCGCCTGGCGGGGAGAGACCCAGTACTTC. Translated: CASSAWRGETQYF.

CDR3 sequence (DNA): TGTGCCAGCAGGCGTGGACAGGGGGTTGTCCCCCTAGCCAAAAACATTCAGTACTTC. This encodes CASRRGQGVVPLAKNIQYF. The chain carries TRBV7-2 and TRBJ2-4, with TRBD1 identical over 10 bases. Losses at the gene ends were 6 bases for V and 0 bases for J; bases not matched to a gene: 14. Germline CDR1 is SGHTA and CDR2 is FQGNSA. The CDR3 runs to 19 residues.

This sequence joins TRBV4-1 and TRBJ2-5; possibly TRBD1 for D (5 bases). V lost 0 bases, J lost 7 bases, and 9 bases lay in between. CDR1 MGHRA and CDR2 YSYEKL come from the germline V gene. There are 13 residues in the CDR3. CDR3: CASSQEGLGTQYF. The CDR3 region has the DNA TGCGCCAGCAGCCAAGAGGGGCTTGGGACCCAGTACTTC.

The genes are TRBV9 and TRBJ2-7; 7 positions match TRBD1. The CDR3 covers 19 residues. Germline V gene lookup returns CDR1 SGDLS and CDR2 YYNGEE. J lost 0 bases, V lost 0 bases, and 15 bases had no gene match. The CDR3 DNA reads TGTGCCAGCAGCGTAGACCCTCTACCATTACAGGGGACCTCCTACGAGCAGTACTTC. Its translation: CASSVDPLPLQGTSYEQYF.

This rearrangement joins TRBV18 to TRBJ1-1; maybe TRBD1 (5 bases). CDR1 KGHSH and CDR2 LQKENI come from the germline V gene. This CDR3 contains 19 residues. V was trimmed by 6 bases and J by 1 base, leaving 27 bases between them. The CDR3 nucleotides are TGTGCCAGCTCCCGACACGGCCTAAGACAGTCGGGCGGGAACACTGAAGCTTTCTTT. Translating gives CASSRHGLRQSGGNTEAFF.